A single sample is the source of the 23 T cell receptor beta chains below, sequenced in a study of blood T cells in healthy people across ages. Using a J-beta primer mix together with a sample-barcoded 5' primer, a second PCR was run for about 7 to 12 cycles. One entry per CDR3 protein, called by TCRdb with MiXCR from the 5' RACE reads. The table has 900,000 to 950,000 distinct CDR3 sequences, about 28% seen once. The sample also formed part of further work on T cells of mothers and their children.

Sequences were obtained from blood. Receptor source: a woman between 40 and 55 years old in good health.

The chain links TRBV14 to TRBJ2-5, with D unclear. The CDR3 contains 12 residues. The V end was cut by 5 bases, the J end by 3 bases, with 7 bases between. The germline V gene encodes CDR1 SGHDN and CDR2 FVKESK. DNA for the CDR3: TGTGCCAGCAGCGTAAGCAAAGAGACCCAGTACTTC. Protein sequence: CASSVSKETQYF.

Comment on this clonotype: Mismatch with germline at one junction end may stem from a read error. The rearrangement uses TRBV30 and TRBJ2-1; D gene uncertain. Germline lookup yields CDR1 GTSNPN and CDR2 SVGIG (reference sequence). The CDR3 is made up of 13 amino acids. The CDR3 loop is CARSVLRYNEQFF. CDR3 DNA: TGTGCCAGGAGTGTCCTCCGATACAATGAGCAGTTCTTC.

This clonotype was observed a few times. The junction and the germline gene differ at one end; a read error may be behind it. V is TRBV7-9 and J is TRBJ2-5; 8 bases map to TRBD2. The CDR3 loop spans 18 amino acids. The V gene's germline CDR1 is SEHNR and CDR2 FQNEAQ (reference sequence). The DNA for the CDR3 is TGTGCCTGCAGCGTACCGGGGCTAGCGGGTTCTTCACAAGAGACCCAGTACTTC. Its translation is CACSVPGLAGSSQETQYF.

This clonotype was seen at least ten times. CDR3 in DNA: TGCAGCGTTGTAAGACAGCGCGAATCCGGCGAGCAGTACTTC. Translated, it gives CSVVRQRESGEQYF. V usage is TRBV29-1 and J usage is TRBJ2-7; a weak D match, TRBD1 (5 bases). Germline CDR1 reads SQVTM; CDR2 reads ANQGSEA. V lost 4 bases, J lost 6 bases, and 19 bases lay in between. The CDR3 length is 14 residues.

The chain carries TRBV28 and TRBJ1-2; D ambiguous. CDR3 length: 13 residues. V was trimmed by 3 bases and J by 8 bases, leaving 13 bases between them. The germline CDR1 and CDR2 sequences are MDHEN and SYDVKM. This CDR3 reads CASSLRGSRGYTF. The CDR3 DNA reads as TGTGCCAGCAGTTTGCGGGGATCTCGGGGCTACACCTTC.

This rearrangement joins TRBV7-2 to TRBJ2-1; D gene uncertain. The CDR3 contains 14 residues. In germline, CDR1 is SGHTA, CDR2 FQGNSA. V gave up 6 bases and J gave up 6 bases, with 15 bases separating them. The CDR3: CASRQRSLGNEQFF. The CDR3 nucleotides are TGTGCCAGCAGACAACGTTCTTTAGGCAATGAGCAGTTCTTC.

This clonotype came up many times. J is TRBJ2-1 and V is TRBV3-1; the match to TRBD2 covers 9 bases. The CDR3 sequence is 15 residues long. Germline V gene sequence: CDR1 LGHDT, CDR2 YNNKEL (reference sequence). V lost 1 base and J lost 9; bases outside the gene matches: 7. The chain's CDR3 is CASSQVAGGHGEQFF. CDR3 DNA: TGTGCCAGCAGCCAAGTGGCGGGGGGGCATGGTGAGCAGTTCTTC.

This chain uses TRBV4-2 with TRBJ2-4; TRBD2 aligns across 8 bases. V lost 3 bases, J lost 13 bases, and 11 bases stayed unmatched. In germline, CDR1 is LGHNA, CDR2 YNFKEQ. This CDR3 is 14 amino acids long. The CDR3 DNA sequence: TGTGCCAGCAGCCACGGCGGGAGGACGGGAGAGCAGTACTTC. It is translated as CASSHGGRTGEQYF.

The chain employs TRBV4-3 and TRBJ1-2, with 11 bases lining up with TRBD1. The CDR3 loop spans 16 amino acids. J lost 8 bases, V lost 3 bases, and 11 bases had no gene match. CDR1 LGHNA and CDR2 YSLEER come from the germline V gene. The CDR3 protein is CASSQDLDRGRYGYTF. CDR3 coding DNA: TGCGCCAGCAGCCAGGACCTGGACAGGGGGCGGTACGGCTACACCTTC.

A remark on this clonotype: This may be a read error: a much more frequent sequence differs by one nucleotide. The V gene is TRBV20-1, the J gene TRBJ2-1; 8 bases align to TRBD2. CDR1 and CDR2 from the germline V gene are DFQATT and SNEGSKA (reference sequence). The CDR3 spans 15 residues. The CDR3 coding sequence is TGCAGTGCTGGAGATAGTGTACTAGCGGCCAATGAGCAGTTCTTC. Translated, it gives CSAGDSVLAANEQFF.

This clonotype showed up many times. The chain is built from TRBV29-1 and TRBJ1-5; a weak D match, TRBD1 (6 bases). V dropped 6 bases and J dropped 3 bases, with 12 bases sitting between them. The CDR3 has 13 amino acids. From germline, CDR1 is SQVTM and CDR2 ANQGSEA. CDR3 sequence: CSVLDSLNQPQHF. The CDR3 DNA follows: TGCAGCGTCCTGGACAGCCTCAATCAGCCCCAGCATTTT.

This chain uses TRBV5-1 with TRBJ1-2; D is possibly TRBD1 (6 bases). Germline CDR1 reads SGHRS; CDR2 reads YFSETQ. The CDR3 consists of 17 residues. The ends were cut back, 2 bases at V and 0 bases at J, with 17 bases in the middle. CDR3 in DNA: TGCGCCAGCAGCTTATTCGCCCTACAGGGTCCTAACTATGGCTACACCTTC. This encodes CASSLFALQGPNYGYTF.

Comments on this clonotype: A single base separates this from a much larger clone, so it may be a read error. This rearrangement joins TRBV3-1 to TRBJ2-1; D assignment may be TRBD1 or TRBD2 (6 bases each). The V gene lost 1 base and the J gene lost 6 bases, with 19 bases spanning the gap. The CDR3 is made up of 17 amino acids. Germline V CDR1 and CDR2: LGHDT, YNNKEL (reference sequence). The DNA of the CDR3 is TGTGCCAGCAGCCAAGCAGCTCCGGGGGCGACCTGCAATGAGCAGTTCTTC. Its translation is CASSQAAPGATCNEQFF.

The chain combines TRBV7-2 with TRBJ1-1; D call uncertain. The V gene's germline CDR1 is SGHTA and CDR2 FQGNSA. Trimming removed 2 bases at V and 6 bases at J, with 10 bases between. This CDR3 contains 13 residues. CDR3 loop: CASSLNWGSEAFF. DNA for the CDR3: TGTGCCAGCAGCTTAAATTGGGGATCTGAAGCTTTCTTT.

For this clonotype: Being one base from a much bigger clone, this may be a read error. The chain is built from TRBV7-2 and TRBJ2-4; the D is unclear. Trimming shortened V by 2 bases and J by 13 bases, and 9 bases separated the two germline ends. The CDR3 has 11 residues. The germline CDR1 and CDR2 sequences are SGHTA and FQGNSA. The CDR3 DNA is TGTGCCAGCAGCTTAATCGATGAGCAGTACTTC. Amino acids: CASSLIDEQYF.

The rearrangement links TRBV28 to TRBJ1-4; TRBD1 agrees at 7 bases. Germline V gene sequence: CDR1 MDHEN, CDR2 SYDVKM. V shed 8 bases, J shed 5 bases, and the junction held 11 bases outside the gene matches. CDR3 length equals 15 residues. This chain's CDR3 is CASQDRRGRNEKLFF. In nucleotides, the CDR3 is TGTGCCAGCCAGGACAGGAGGGGCAGAAATGAAAAACTGTTTTTT.

The chain links TRBV30 to TRBJ1-2; D call uncertain. Trimming shortened V by 1 base and J by 4 bases, and 13 bases separated the two germline ends. The CDR3 has 14 amino acids. Germline V gene lookup returns CDR1 GTSNPN and CDR2 SVGIG (reference sequence). CDR3 region: CAWSDFSTIYGYTF. In DNA, the CDR3 is TGTGCCTGGAGTGATTTCTCGACAATCTATGGCTACACCTTC.

This clonotype occurred once. A junction boundary mismatches the germline segment, possibly from a read error. The CDR3 protein is CAGSFSGNGYTF. The CDR3 region has the DNA TGTGCCGGCAGCTTTTCAGGGAATGGCTACACCTTC. The J gene is TRBJ1-2, the V gene TRBV7-2, with D perhaps TRBD1 (5 bases). This CDR3 is built from 12 residues. The V gene's germline CDR1 is SGHTA and CDR2 FQGNSA.

This clonotype was found many times. The chain has TRBV11-2 and TRBJ2-1, with D unresolved. Germline V gives CDR1 SGHAT, CDR2 FQNNGV. The CDR3 has 13 amino acids. V lost 0 bases and J lost 10, with 10 bases in between. The DNA for the CDR3 is TGTGCCAGCAGCTTAGAGTTGCTCTTGGAGCAGTTCTTC. It translates to CASSLELLLEQFF.

Many counts were recorded for this clonotype. J is TRBJ1-5 and V is TRBV5-5; D is unclear. CDR3 size: 15 residues. The V gene's germline CDR1 is SGHKS and CDR2 YYEKEE (reference sequence). V was pared by 0 bases and J by 4 bases, with 11 bases between. CDR3 region: CASSLVAASNQPQHF. The CDR3 region has the DNA TGTGCCAGCAGCTTGGTGGCAGCTTCAAATCAGCCCCAGCATTTT.

As regards this clonotype: Just one base apart from a much larger clone, this may be a read error. The chain combines TRBV15 with TRBJ1-6; TRBD1 agrees at 7 bases. V lost 0 bases, J lost 18 bases, and 8 bases stayed unmatched. The V gene's germline CDR1 is LNHNV and CDR2 YYDKDF (reference sequence). The length of the CDR3 is 13 residues. The CDR3 nucleotides are TGTGCCACCAGCAGAGATACAGGGGAAACCCGCCACTTT. Amino acids: CATSRDTGETRHF.

The genes are TRBV3-1 and TRBJ2-7; D is perhaps TRBD1 (6 bases). This CDR3 region has 14 residues. Germline-derived CDR1 and CDR2 are LGHDT and YNNKEL (reference sequence). The V and J ends lost 0 bases and 2 bases respectively, with 8 bases between them. DNA for the CDR3: TGTGCCAGCAGCCAAGAAGGGGGAACCTACGAGCAGTACTTC. This codes for CASSQEGGTYEQYF.

The chain links TRBV7-9 to TRBJ2-1; 7 bases fit TRBD1. CDR3 length: 15 amino acids. The germline V gene has CDR1 SEHNR and CDR2 FQNEAQ (reference sequence). Losses at the gene ends were 3 bases for V and 5 bases for J; bases not matched to a gene: 7. The CDR3 is CASSFTTGVHNEQFF. The CDR3 coding sequence is TGTGCCAGCAGCTTTACCACAGGGGTCCACAATGAGCAGTTCTTC.